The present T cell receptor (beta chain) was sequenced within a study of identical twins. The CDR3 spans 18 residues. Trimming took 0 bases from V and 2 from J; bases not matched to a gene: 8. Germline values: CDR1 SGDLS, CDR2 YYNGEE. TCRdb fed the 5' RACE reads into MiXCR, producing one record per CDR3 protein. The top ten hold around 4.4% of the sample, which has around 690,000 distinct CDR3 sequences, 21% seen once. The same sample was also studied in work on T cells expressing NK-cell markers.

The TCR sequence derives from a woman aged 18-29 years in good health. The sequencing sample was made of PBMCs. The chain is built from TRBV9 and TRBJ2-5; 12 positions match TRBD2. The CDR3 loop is CASSVELGLAGRQETQYF. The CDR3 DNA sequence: TGTGCCAGCAGCGTAGAATTGGGACTAGCGGGTCGTCAAGAGACCCAGTACTTC.